Sequencing of this TCR beta chain was carried out in a study of response to subunit inactivated influenza vaccine. General study points: The authors offered the suggestion that each seasonal influenza vaccination recruits few new T cells.

There are 13 residues in the CDR3. Trimming cost V 0 bases and J 4 bases, with 7 bases left between them. Germline V gives CDR1 MNHEY, CDR2 SVGEGT. This clonotype has only a few counts. Antigen specificity is unknown. TCRdb reanalysed the RT-PCR reads using MiXCR and keeps one entry per CDR3 protein. Of about 650,000 distinct CDR3 sequences listed, less than 20% were seen once; the top ten hold around a tenth. This clonotype was obtained from a man aged 45-60 years who received an inactivated influenza vaccine. The chain couples TRBV6-2 or TRBV6-3 to TRBJ2-7; D is perhaps TRBD2 (5 bases). Sequencing used PBMCs from blood, obtained 11 to 12 days after vaccination. The CDR3 region is CASSYSDFYEQYF. DNA of the CDR3: TGTGCCAGCAGTTACTCGGACTTTTACGAGCAGTACTTC.